This TCR beta chain is drawn from a study of vaccination effects on CD4 cells after COVID-19. Worth noting for this clone: Its antigen remains unidentified.

After expansion with viral peptide pools in the ViraFEST assay, antigen-specific CD4+ T cells were sequenced. Subsequent to a culture period of nine to ten days, CD4+ T cells were isolated. The vaccine recipients had no prior SARS-CoV-2 infection, with negative nucleocapsid antibodies. PBMC cultures contained about 1.9 million cells per well, roughly 10 IU/ml IL-2 and 10 ug/ml peptides. Cultures got half-medium changes with IL-2 on days 3 and 7. V was pared by 5 bases and J by 3 bases, with 14 bases between. The CDR3 sequence is 16 residues long. The germline V gene encodes CDR1 SGHTA and CDR2 FQGNSA. Whole-study results and caveats: The study, lacking early post-infection timepoints, had few convalescent patients. Cross-reactivity with common cold coronaviruses was shown by only 1 of 255 vaccine-induced clones in healthy vaccinees.

Assay used: immunoSEQ multiplex PCR; TCRdb lists only in-frame clones, some missing. The table has around 71,000 clones, roughly three quarters seen once; the top ten hold approximately 4.3%. The sequence derives from a human donor who received a COVID-19 vaccine. The sequencing used CD4+ T cells from PBMCs cultured with HCoV-OC43 spike peptides, collected before COVID-19 vaccination. Subset defined: HCoV-OC43 spike overlapping peptide pool stimulation. V and J are TRBV7-2 and TRBJ1-6, with D possibly being TRBD1 (5 bases). The CDR3 spells CASSPLAGLYNSPLHF. Written as DNA, the CDR3 is TGTGCCAGCAGCCCTCTGGCGGGACTCTATAATTCACCCCTCCACTTT.